This T cell receptor beta chain originates from a study of blood T cell repertoires in COVID-19. Across the study: Sources were T cells, B-cell-depleted T cells, or PBMCs; the material itself was cDNA or gDNA.

With 4 bases clipped from V and 6 bases from J, the junction kept 6 bases outside the gene matches. The CDR3 has 14 amino acids. Per germline, CDR1 KGHDR and CDR2 SFDVKD. Here immunoSEQ multiplex PCR was the method, and the copy in TCRdb shows in-frame clones only, minus some. The sample gives over 150,000 clones, over 60% of which show up once; around 1.5% is in the top ten. Sequencing was carried out using peripheral blood. The receptor was derived from a man older than 75 with acute or convalescent COVID-19. The chain carries TRBV24-1 and TRBJ1-1; TRBD1 agrees at 8 bases. CDR3 protein: CATSEGTGWAEAFF. Written as DNA, the CDR3 is TGTGCCACCAGTGAAGGGACAGGTTGGGCTGAAGCTTTCTTT.